What follows are 24 T cell receptor beta chains derived from one specimen sequenced in a study of T cell responses to AZD1222 COVID-19 vaccine. Sequencing used immunoSEQ multiplex PCR; TCRdb keeps in-frame clones, though not all of them. The sample lists about 180,000 clones; almost 90% were seen once. Here the sequenced sample was peripheral blood, taken on day 0 of AZD1222 vaccination. Every receptor here comes from an adult in good health.

The V call is TRBV4-1, the J call TRBJ2-1; TRBD1 might be the D (6 bases). Trimming removed 2 bases from V and 8 bases from J, with 16 bases in between. Germline values: CDR1 MGHRA, CDR2 YSYEKL. The CDR3 has 15 amino acids. For the CDR3, the DNA is TGCGCCAGCAGCCAACAGCAGGGGCGGCGGGATGAGCAGTTCTTC. Translated: CASSQQQGRRDEQFF.

This clone has only one observation. This sequence joins TRBV5-1 and TRBJ2-7; weak D call: TRBD1 (5 bases). The V gene's germline CDR1 is SGHRS and CDR2 YFSETQ. CDR3 length equals 14 residues. With 0 bases removed from V and 2 bases from J, the gap between germline ends came to 9 bases. The CDR3: CASSLEQATYEQYF. In DNA form, the CDR3 reads TGCGCCAGCAGCTTGGAACAGGCTACCTACGAGCAGTACTTC.

The rearrangement links TRBV4-1 to TRBJ1-1, with D perhaps matching TRBD1 (6 bases). V lost 1 base and J 0 bases, leaving 9 bases between the germline ends. The CDR3 has 15 amino acids. The germline V gene encodes CDR1 MGHRA and CDR2 YSYEKL. CDR3 loop: CASSQGQGMNTEAFF. DNA of the CDR3: TGCGCCAGCAGCCAAGGGCAGGGGATGAACACTGAAGCTTTCTTT.

The CDR3 DNA reads TGTGCCTGGATACAGGGGTATAACCCCCTACCTGAAGCTTTCTTT. Translated, it gives CAWIQGYNPLPEAFF. J is TRBJ1-1 and V is TRBV30; 7 bases match TRBD1. The V gene end was trimmed by 4 bases and the J gene end by 6 bases; junction bases not matched to a gene: 14. Germline V gene data show CDR1 as GTSNPN and CDR2 as SVGIG (reference sequence). This CDR3 comprises 15 residues.

This sequence joins TRBV6-5 and TRBJ1-1, with TRBD1 identical over 10 bases. V gave up 2 bases and J gave up 4 bases; unmatched junction bases: 1. From germline, CDR1 is MNHEY and CDR2 SVGAGI. This CDR3 comprises 14 residues. The CDR3 bases are TGTGCCAGCAGTTACGGACAGGGGGGCACTGAAGCTTTCTTT. Amino acid sequence: CASSYGQGGTEAFF.

This rearrangement joins TRBV4-1 to TRBJ1-4; 9 bases align to TRBD1. CDR1 is MGHRA, CDR2 YSYEKL, per germline. V lost 2 bases, J lost 6 bases, and 16 bases stayed unmatched. The CDR3 sequence is 19 residues long. DNA of the CDR3: TGCGCCAGCAGCCAACGGGTCCCCTCCCCCAGGACAGGGGATGAAAAACTGTTTTTT. It yields the protein CASSQRVPSPRTGDEKLFF.

This clone appeared a single time. This rearrangement joins TRBV5-1 to TRBJ2-1, with D possibly matching TRBD1 (5 bases). This CDR3 comprises 13 residues. Trimming pared 5 bases from V and 3 bases from J, leaving 9 bases between. Germline V gives CDR1 SGHRS, CDR2 YFSETQ. CDR3 bases: TGCGCCAGCAGGACTGACAGCTACAATGAGCAGTTCTTC. Translation gives CASRTDSYNEQFF.

The chain links TRBV6-5 to TRBJ1-5; D is possibly TRBD1 (6 bases). The CDR3 contains 14 residues. Trimming cost V 6 bases and J 0 bases, with 9 bases left between them. CDR1 is MNHEY, CDR2 SVGAGI, per germline. CDR3 residues: CASRDRYSNQPQHF. The CDR3 region has the DNA TGTGCCAGCAGGGACAGATATAGCAATCAGCCCCAGCATTTT.

The chain uses TRBV6-5 and TRBJ1-4; 8 bases are a match to TRBD1. V dropped 5 bases and J dropped 10; count of bases not matched to a gene: 12. CDR3 length: 15 residues. The germline V gene has CDR1 MNHEY and CDR2 SVGAGI. The CDR3 coding sequence is TGTGCCAGCAGTCAATTGACAGGGGAGAGGGGAAAACTGTTTTTT. Translation gives CASSQLTGERGKLFF.

The V call is TRBV7-2, the J call TRBJ1-1, with TRBD1 matching 7 bases. The germline gives CDR1 SGHTA, CDR2 FQGNSA. V was clipped by 3 bases and J by 2 bases; unmatched bases: 6. This CDR3 is built from 15 residues. Written as DNA, the CDR3 is TGTGCCAGCAGCTTCGCCGGGACAGCAAACACTGAAGCTTTCTTT. Translated: CASSFAGTANTEAFF.

The rearrangement joins TRBV6-5 to TRBJ2-7; TRBD1 agrees at 7 bases. The CDR3 covers 15 residues. With V trimmed by 5 bases and J by 2 bases, 9 bases remained unmatched. CDR1 is MNHEY and CDR2 is SVGAGI in the germline V gene. The CDR3 coding sequence is TGTGCCAGCAGTCATACACCGACAGGGCCCTACGAGCAGTACTTC. Translated: CASSHTPTGPYEQYF.

V gene TRBV25-1 combines with J gene TRBJ1-3, with 9 bases that match TRBD1. There are 14 residues in the CDR3. Per the germline V gene, CDR1 is MGHDK and CDR2 is SYGVNS. The J segment lost 4 bases and the V segment lost 8 bases, leaving 6 bases of the junction unmatched. The CDR3 is CASRGQGRGNTIYF. DNA of the CDR3: TGTGCCAGCCGCGGACAGGGGAGAGGAAACACCATATATTTT.

This clone came up a few times. The chain is built from TRBV10-3 and TRBJ1-1, with 8 bases aligning to TRBD1. With V trimmed by 3 bases and J by 6 bases, 6 bases remained unmatched. The CDR3 is 14 amino acids. The germline gives CDR1 ENHRY, CDR2 SYGVKD. The CDR3 DNA follows: TGTGCCATCAGTGATACAGACAGGGGCCCTGAAGCTTTCTTT. Protein sequence: CAISDTDRGPEAFF.

The chain employs TRBV6-6 and TRBJ2-3; D gene unclear. V dropped 5 bases and J dropped 5 bases, with 17 bases sitting between them. Germline assignment: CDR1 MNHNY and CDR2 SVGAGI (reference sequence). CDR3 size: 15 residues. CDR3 in amino acids: CASSPFGFTLDTQYF. The DNA of the CDR3 is TGTGCCAGCAGTCCATTTGGTTTTACCCTAGATACGCAGTATTTT.

The chain uses TRBV5-8 and TRBJ2-3, with 7 bases fitting TRBD2. CDR1 is SGHTS and CDR2 is YDEGEE in the germline V gene. The CDR3 is 15 amino acids. V was pared by 0 bases and J by 3 bases, with 4 bases of the junction left unmatched. CDR3 residues: CASSLGRGGTDTQYF. The CDR3 bases are TGTGCCAGCAGCTTGGGGCGCGGGGGAACAGATACGCAGTATTTT.

In DNA, the CDR3 is TGTGCCTCCCTCTTCGCGCAGGGAAAAACCTCCTATAATTCACCCCTCCACTTT. Translating it yields CASLFAQGKTSYNSPLHF. J is TRBJ1-6 and V is TRBV30; D is perhaps TRBD1 (5 bases). CDR1 and CDR2 (germline): GTSNPN, SVGIG (reference sequence). This CDR3 has 18 amino acids. V shed 7 bases and J shed 0 bases, with 22 bases lying between them. The full variable domain, its missing parts supplied by reference TRBV30 and TRBJ1-6, is SQTIHQWPATLVQPVGSPLSLECTVEGTSNPNLYWYRQAAGRGLQLLFYSVGIGQISSEVPQNLSASRPQDRQFILSSKKLLLSDSGFYLCASLFAQGKTSYNSPLHFGNGTRLTVT.

This sequence joins TRBV11-2 and TRBJ1-2; D remains ambiguous. Trimming took off 4 bases at V and 10 bases at J, with 10 bases between the two ends. Germline lookup yields CDR1 SGHAT and CDR2 FQNNGV. CDR3 length equals 11 residues. CDR3 in DNA: TGTGCCAGCAGCTACGGAGAGGTCTACACCTTC. Amino acid sequence: CASSYGEVYTF. Full variable domain (outside the CDR3, taken from reference TRBV11-2 and TRBJ1-2): EAGVAQSPRYKIIEKRQSVAFWCNPISGHATLYWYQQILGQGPKLLIQFQNNGVVDDSQLPKDRFSAERLKGVDSTLKIQPAKLEDSAVYLCASSYGEVYTFGSGTRLTVV.

The chain employs TRBV3-1 (or the pseudogene TRBV3-2) and TRBJ1-6; 9 nucleotides line up with TRBD1. Germline V gene data show CDR1 as LGHDT and CDR2 as YNNKEL (reference sequence). The CDR3 length is 15 residues. After removal of 5 bases from V and 9 bases from J, the junction contained 8 bases not matched to a gene. Written as DNA, the CDR3 is TGTGCCAGCAGCGCTACCGGGACAGGGAGTTCACCCCTCCACTTT. Residues: CASSATGTGSSPLHF.

The chain's CDR3 is CASSLQGDRNEQFF. In nucleotides, the CDR3 is TGTGCCAGCAGCTTACAGGGGGATCGCAATGAGCAGTTCTTC. V gene TRBV5-4 combines with J gene TRBJ2-1; 8 nucleotides agree with TRBD1. V dropped 2 bases and J dropped 6; count of bases not matched to a gene: 4. Germline loops: CDR1 SGHNT, CDR2 YYREEE (reference sequence). The length of the CDR3 is 14 residues. The variable domain in full, completed from reference TRBV5-4 and TRBJ2-1, reads ETGVTQSPTHLIKTRGQQVTLRCSSQSGHNTVSWYQQALGQGPQFIFQYYREEENGRGNFPPRFSGLQFPNYSSELNVNALELDDSALYLCASSLQGDRNEQFFGPGTRLTVL.

The V and J genes are TRBV5-5 and TRBJ2-1, with D unclear. Germline V gene lookup returns CDR1 SGHKS and CDR2 YYEKEE (reference sequence). This CDR3 is built from 15 residues. The germline V and J ends were trimmed by 0 bases and 4 bases, with 11 bases remaining between them. In nucleotides, the CDR3 is TGTGCCAGCAGCTTGGGTGCTTTCGGGTACAATGAGCAGTTCTTC. Translating it yields CASSLGAFGYNEQFF. Full variable domain (outside the CDR3, taken from reference TRBV5-5 and TRBJ2-1): DAGVTQSPTHLIKTRGQQVTLRCSPISGHKSVSWYQQVLGQGPQFIFQYYEKEERGRGNFPDRFSARQFPNYSSELNVNALLLGDSALYLCASSLGAFGYNEQFFGPGTRLTVL.

The CDR3 region is CASSLTRYGQYF. As DNA, the CDR3 is TGCGCCAGCAGCCTAACCCGGTACGGGCAGTATTTT. The V gene is TRBV5-1, the J gene TRBJ2-3; unclear D gene. Germline V gene sequence: CDR1 SGHRS, CDR2 YFSETQ. The CDR3 has 12 amino acids. Trimming removed 4 bases from V and 11 bases from J, with 14 bases in between.

The chain is built from TRBV19 and TRBJ1-2, with D possibly being TRBD1 (6 bases). V lost 1 base and J 4 bases, leaving 7 bases between the germline ends. The CDR3 extends over 13 amino acids. Germline lookup yields CDR1 LNHDA and CDR2 SQIVND (reference sequence). DNA of the CDR3: TGTGCCAGTAGTATAGTAGGGGGCTATGGCTACACCTTC. Translated, it gives CASSIVGGYGYTF.

This chain uses TRBV5-1 with TRBJ1-6, with 8 bases that match TRBD1. V was clipped by 0 bases and J by 7 bases; unmatched bases: 3. CDR3 length: 15 amino acids. From germline, CDR1 is SGHRS and CDR2 YFSETQ. The CDR3 DNA sequence: TGCGCCAGCAGCTTGGACGGACAGGGAAATTCACCCCTCCACTTT. Its translation is CASSLDGQGNSPLHF. Full variable domain (missing parts from reference TRBV5-1 and TRBJ1-6): KAGVTQTPRYLIKTRGQQVTLSCSPISGHRSVSWYQQTPGQGLQFLFEYFSETQRNKGNFPGRFSGRQFSNSRSEMNVSTLELGDSALYLCASSLDGQGNSPLHFGNGTRLTVT.

This chain connects TRBV2 to TRBJ1-1; the D gene is possibly TRBD1 (6 bases). CDR3 size: 14 residues. V lost 4 bases and J 6 bases, leaving 15 bases between the germline ends. Germline V lookup: CDR1 SNHLY, CDR2 FYNNEI. CDR3 DNA: TGTGCCAGCAGTGCCGCACAGGGTATTCCTGAAGCTTTCTTT. Encoded protein: CASSAAQGIPEAFF.